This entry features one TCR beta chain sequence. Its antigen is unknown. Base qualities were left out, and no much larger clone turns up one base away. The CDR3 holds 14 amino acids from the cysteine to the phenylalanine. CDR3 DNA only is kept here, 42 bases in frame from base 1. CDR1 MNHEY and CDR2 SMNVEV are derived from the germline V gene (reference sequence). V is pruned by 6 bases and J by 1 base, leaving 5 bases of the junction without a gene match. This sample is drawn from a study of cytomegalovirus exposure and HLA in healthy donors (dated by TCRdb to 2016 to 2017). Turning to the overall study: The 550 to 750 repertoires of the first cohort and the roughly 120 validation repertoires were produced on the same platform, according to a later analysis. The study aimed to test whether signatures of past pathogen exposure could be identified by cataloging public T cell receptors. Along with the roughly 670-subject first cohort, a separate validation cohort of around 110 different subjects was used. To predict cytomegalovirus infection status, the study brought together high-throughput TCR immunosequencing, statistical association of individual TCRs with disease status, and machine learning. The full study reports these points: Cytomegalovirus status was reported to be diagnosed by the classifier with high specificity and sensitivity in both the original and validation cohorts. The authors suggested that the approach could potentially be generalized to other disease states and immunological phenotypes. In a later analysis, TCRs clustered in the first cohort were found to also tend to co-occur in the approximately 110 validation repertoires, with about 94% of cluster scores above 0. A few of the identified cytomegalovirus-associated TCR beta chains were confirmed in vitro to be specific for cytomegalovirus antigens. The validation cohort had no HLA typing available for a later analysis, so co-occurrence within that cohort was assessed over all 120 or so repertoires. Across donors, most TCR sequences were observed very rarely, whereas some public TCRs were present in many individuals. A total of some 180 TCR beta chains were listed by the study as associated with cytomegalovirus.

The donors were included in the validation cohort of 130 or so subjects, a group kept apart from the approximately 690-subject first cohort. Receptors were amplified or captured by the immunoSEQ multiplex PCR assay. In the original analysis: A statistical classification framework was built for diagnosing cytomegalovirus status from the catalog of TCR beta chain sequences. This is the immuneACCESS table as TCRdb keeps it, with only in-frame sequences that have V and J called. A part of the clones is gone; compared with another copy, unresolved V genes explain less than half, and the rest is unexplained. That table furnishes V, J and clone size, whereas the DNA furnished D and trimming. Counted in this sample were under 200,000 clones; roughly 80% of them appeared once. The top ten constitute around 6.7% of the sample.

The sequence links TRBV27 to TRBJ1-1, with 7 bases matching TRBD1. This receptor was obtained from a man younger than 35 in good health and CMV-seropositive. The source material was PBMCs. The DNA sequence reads TGTGCCAGCAGGTACAGGGGAGAGAACACTGAAGCTTTCTTT. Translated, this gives CASRYRGENTEAFF.